These 26 T cell receptor beta chains came from one sample sequenced in a study of blood T cell repertoires in COVID-19 (dated by TCRdb to 2019 to 2021). Library prep was done by the immunoSEQ multiplex PCR assay. The source is immuneACCESS, and TCRdb retained only in-frame sequences with V and J called. Part of the clones is not carried over; for the studies checked, unresolved V genes explain less than half of this, and the remainder is unexplained. The sample table contains around 200,000 clones; only one count was recorded for 80% to 90% of them. The ten largest clones take up over 2.5% of the sample. The specimen was peripheral blood. The receptor source for this set is a man between 60 and 75 years old with acute or convalescent COVID-19.

The V and J genes are TRBV6-5 and TRBJ2-7; D gene uncertain. CDR3 length equals 14 residues. Per the germline V gene, CDR1 is MNHEY and CDR2 is SVGAGI. Between the trimmed V and J ends, which lost 6 bases and 2 bases, there was a span of 14 bases. CDR3 loop: CASSTWAATYEQYF. Here the CDR3 DNA reads TGTGCCAGCAGCACGTGGGCTGCTACCTACGAGCAGTACTTC.

This rearrangement joins TRBV24-1 to TRBJ2-1; 10 bases fit TRBD1. The germline CDR1 and CDR2 sequences are KGHDR and SFDVKD. The CDR3 is 14 amino acids. The V gene end was trimmed by 10 bases and the J gene end by 6 bases; junction bases not matched to a gene: 8. For the CDR3, the DNA is TGTGCCACGGCCGGGACAGGGGCTGGCAATGAGCAGTTCTTC. It is translated as CATAGTGAGNEQFF.

The chain joins TRBV2 to TRBJ1-1, with 7 bases fitting TRBD1. Germline assignment: CDR1 SNHLY and CDR2 FYNNEI. The CDR3 consists of 15 residues. The trim removed 6 bases at V and 1 base at J, leaving 8 bases unmatched. CDR3 loop: CASRGEWTGNTEAFF. In DNA form, the CDR3 reads TGTGCCAGCAGGGGGGAATGGACAGGGAACACTGAAGCTTTCTTT.

A single count supports this clone. The J gene is TRBJ2-5, the V gene TRBV7-9; 7 bases fit TRBD1. Germline CDR1 is SEHNR and CDR2 is FQNEAQ (reference sequence). V lost 5 bases to trimming and J lost 1 base; unmatched junction nucleotides: 4. The CDR3 loop spans 14 amino acids. The CDR3 here is CASSPGTAQETQYF. Written as DNA, the CDR3 is TGTGCCAGCAGCCCGGGGACAGCCCAAGAGACCCAGTACTTC.

The chain uses TRBV9 and TRBJ2-5; 9 bases match TRBD1. The J segment lost 3 bases and the V segment lost 4 bases, leaving 7 bases of the junction unmatched. Germline V CDR1 and CDR2: SGDLS, YYNGEE. The CDR3 contains 15 residues. Here the CDR3 DNA reads TGTGCCAGCAGCCCGGGACAGGGAGGGAAAGAGACCCAGTACTTC. It is translated as CASSPGQGGKETQYF.

This chain uses TRBV18 with TRBJ1-1; 7 positions match TRBD1. The CDR3 spans 16 residues. V trimming: 5 bases; J trimming: 3 bases; junction bases outside the gene matches: 12. CDR1 and CDR2 from the germline V gene are KGHSH and LQKENI. DNA of the CDR3: TGTGCCAGCTCATCGAGTAAGACAGGGTTGGACACTGAAGCTTTCTTT. Translated: CASSSSKTGLDTEAFF.

The chain combines TRBV19 with TRBJ1-1; 7 bases align to TRBD1. Germline V CDR1 and CDR2: LNHDA, SQIVND (reference sequence). The CDR3 runs 15 residues. After removal of 5 bases from V and 1 base from J, the junction contained 7 bases not matched to a gene. The chain's CDR3 is CASSSHRGRNTEAFF. Here the CDR3 DNA reads TGTGCCAGTAGTTCTCACAGGGGTCGGAACACTGAAGCTTTCTTT.

This sequence joins TRBV18 and TRBJ2-1; D possibly corresponds to TRBD1 (6 bases). With 5 bases removed from V and 9 bases from J, the gap between germline ends came to 14 bases. CDR3 length: 13 residues. Germline assignment: CDR1 KGHSH and CDR2 LQKENI. Written as DNA, the CDR3 is TGTGCCAGCTCAGTAAACAGGGAACGTGAGCAGTTCTTC. Translating it yields CASSVNREREQFF.

This chain connects TRBV7-2 to TRBJ2-7, with 9 bases aligning to TRBD2. With V trimmed by 8 bases and J by 2 bases, 10 bases remained unmatched. The CDR3 covers 15 residues. The V gene's germline CDR1 is SGHTA and CDR2 FQGNSA. CDR3 in DNA: TGTGCCAGCTCCTTAGCGGGAGCCAGCCCCTACGAGCAGTACTTC. As protein: CASSLAGASPYEQYF.

The chain combines TRBV19 with TRBJ1-5; D is possibly TRBD1 (6 bases). The V and J ends lost 8 bases and 6 bases respectively, with 14 bases between them. The CDR3 sequence is 13 residues long. From germline, CDR1 is LNHDA and CDR2 SQIVND (reference sequence). CDR3 bases: TGTGCCAGTTCCCTACAGGGCGGTCAGCCCCAGCATTTT. Amino acids: CASSLQGGQPQHF. The full variable domain, completed using reference TRBV19 and TRBJ1-5, is DGGITQSPKYLFRKEGQNVTLSCEQNLNHDAMYWYRQDPGQGLRLIYYSQIVNDFQKGDIAEGYSVSREKKESFPLTVTSAQKNPTAFYLCASSLQGGQPQHFGDGTRLSIL.

The table lists this clone with a count of one. The chain links TRBV5-1 to TRBJ2-1, with 9 bases fitting TRBD1. The CDR3 sequence is 14 residues long. Germline V gene data show CDR1 as SGHRS and CDR2 as YFSETQ. Losses at the gene ends were 4 bases for V and 8 bases for J; bases not matched to a gene: 7. In DNA form, the CDR3 reads TGCGCCAGCAGCGTCCGAACAGGGGGCCATGAGCAGTTCTTC. It translates to CASSVRTGGHEQFF.

This chain links TRBV28 with TRBJ2-2; TRBD1 aligns across 8 bases. With V trimmed by 5 bases and J by 0 bases, 5 bases remained unmatched. Germline assignment: CDR1 MDHEN and CDR2 SYDVKM. The CDR3 is made up of 16 amino acids. This CDR3 reads CASSPWTGPNTGELFF. For the CDR3, the DNA is TGTGCCAGCAGTCCGTGGACAGGGCCGAACACCGGGGAGCTGTTTTTT. The full variable domain, its missing parts supplied by reference TRBV28 and TRBJ2-2, is DVKVTQSSRYLVKRTGEKVFLECVQDMDHENMFWYRQDPGLGLRLIYFSYDVKMKEKGDIPEGYSVSREKKERFSLILESASTNQTSMYLCASSPWTGPNTGELFFGEGSRLTVL.

This clone was detected a few times. V is TRBV14 and J is TRBJ2-1; 10 bases align to TRBD2. After removal of 2 bases from V and 4 bases from J, the junction contained 2 bases not matched to a gene. The CDR3 loop spans 15 amino acids. Germline assignment: CDR1 SGHDN and CDR2 FVKESK. This chain's CDR3 is CASSQQAGGYNEQFF. The DNA of the CDR3 is TGTGCCAGCAGCCAACAAGCGGGAGGGTACAATGAGCAGTTCTTC.

This clone was detected once. The rearrangement links TRBV18 to TRBJ2-5; the match to TRBD2 covers 12 bases. Unmatched junction bases numbered 5, after V lost 8 bases and J lost 1 base. The CDR3 is 15 amino acids. CDR1 is KGHSH, CDR2 LQKENI, per germline. The CDR3, as DNA: TGTGCCAGCACTGGACTAGCGGGGATCCAAGAGACCCAGTACTTC. Translation gives CASTGLAGIQETQYF.

V is TRBV27 and J is TRBJ1-1; a possible D gene is TRBD1 (6 bases). Trimming removed 1 base from V and 7 bases from J, with 19 bases in between. Germline-derived CDR1 and CDR2 are MNHEY and SMNVEV (reference sequence). The CDR3 is made up of 16 amino acids. The CDR3 is CASSLYPRGRGSEAFF. In DNA, the CDR3 is TGTGCCAGCAGTTTATACCCTCGGGGCAGGGGCAGTGAAGCTTTCTTT.

J is TRBJ1-2 and V is TRBV7-2; perhaps TRBD1 as D (5 bases). This CDR3 contains 14 residues. Trimming cost V 0 bases and J 5 bases, with 10 bases left between them. Germline CDR1 is SGHTA and CDR2 is FQGNSA. The CDR3 is CASSLARGLYGYTF. The CDR3 DNA reads as TGTGCCAGCAGCTTAGCGAGGGGACTTTATGGCTACACCTTC.

The sample holds one count of this clone. The genes are TRBV2 and TRBJ2-2, with 8 bases identical to TRBD2. The ends lost 2 bases at V and 9 bases at J; junction bases unmatched: 5. CDR3 length: 14 amino acids. Germline CDR1 SNHLY, CDR2 FYNNEI. CDR3 in DNA: TGTGCCAGCAGTGAACTGCGGGAGGCCAGGGAGCTGTTTTTT. Protein: CASSELREARELFF.

This chain uses TRBV6-2 or TRBV6-3 with TRBJ2-1; 13 positions match TRBD2. Per germline, CDR1 MNHEY and CDR2 SVGEGT. The CDR3 is 15 residues long. After removal of 6 bases from V and 8 bases from J, the junction contained 7 bases not matched to a gene. The CDR3 loop reads CASSQGLAGTDEQFF. The CDR3 DNA reads as TGTGCCAGCAGCCAGGGACTAGCGGGAACCGATGAGCAGTTCTTC.

This clone was recorded a few times. V and J are TRBV7-2 and TRBJ2-6; D is perhaps TRBD1 (6 bases). Germline CDR1 reads SGHTA; CDR2 reads FQGNSA. V was trimmed by 4 bases and J by 0 bases, leaving 10 bases between them. The CDR3 consists of 16 residues. DNA of the CDR3: TGTGCCAGCAGCTCCCACAGGGTCTCTGGGGCCAACGTCCTGACTTTC. Protein product: CASSSHRVSGANVLTF.

The chain links TRBV3-1 (or the pseudogene TRBV3-2) to TRBJ1-3; 10 bases agree with TRBD1. V gave up 4 bases and J gave up 0 bases; unmatched junction bases: 15. This CDR3 is 20 amino acids long. The germline gives CDR1 LGHDT, CDR2 YNNKEL (reference sequence). This CDR3 is CASSPINRDRGRFSGNTIYF. CDR3 coding DNA: TGTGCCAGCAGCCCGATAAACCGGGACAGGGGTCGCTTCTCTGGAAACACCATATATTTT.

The chain is built from TRBV2 and TRBJ1-3; D remains unclear. Germline V gene lookup returns CDR1 SNHLY and CDR2 FYNNEI. V was cut by 3 bases and J by 4 bases, with 16 bases left in between. The CDR3 length is 16 residues. CDR3 sequence reads: CASSDQGGWSGNTIYF. The CDR3 bases are TGTGCCAGCAGTGACCAAGGAGGATGGTCAGGAAACACCATATATTTT.

This chain links TRBV6-6 with TRBJ1-4, with 7 bases lining up with TRBD1. The V gene's germline CDR1 is MNHNY and CDR2 SVGAGI (reference sequence). This CDR3 comprises 11 residues. The trim removed 6 bases at V and 8 bases at J, leaving 0 bases unmatched. The CDR3 DNA is TGTGCCAGCAGGACAGGGGAAAAACTGTTTTTT. The encoded protein is CASRTGEKLFF.

The chain links TRBV28 to TRBJ1-2, with D possibly matching TRBD1 (6 bases). The CDR3 is 15 amino acids. CDR1 and CDR2 (germline): MDHEN, SYDVKM. V shed 8 bases and J shed 0 bases, with 16 bases lying between them. For the CDR3, the DNA is TGTGCCAGCCGCGAACAGGGCCCTCCTAACTATGGCTACACCTTC. Translated, it gives CASREQGPPNYGYTF.

V gene TRBV27 combines with J gene TRBJ2-7; 8 bases line up with TRBD2. In germline, CDR1 is MNHEY, CDR2 SMNVEV (reference sequence). This CDR3 spans 15 amino acids. V trimming: 5 bases; J trimming: 3 bases; junction bases outside the gene matches: 9. The CDR3 DNA is TGTGCCAGCAGTAAAGCGAGCGGGGGTTTCTACGAGCAGTACTTC. It specifies CASSKASGGFYEQYF.

V is TRBV29-1 and J is TRBJ1-2, with D possibly matching TRBD1 (5 bases). The germline V gene has CDR1 SQVTM and CDR2 ANQGSEA. The CDR3 has 14 residues. Deletions cut 2 bases from V and 4 bases from J, with 14 bases between. CDR3 DNA: TGCAGCGTTGAATTAACGGGTCAGGGCTATGGCTACACCTTC. Translating gives CSVELTGQGYGYTF.

The V call is TRBV7-3, the J call TRBJ2-1; maybe TRBD2 (5 bases). Trimming took off 9 bases at V and 1 base at J, with 13 bases between the two ends. Germline lookup yields CDR1 SGHTA and CDR2 FQGTGA. The CDR3 sequence is 14 residues long. CDR3 DNA: TGTGCCAGTTCCCTAGAGGGTTCCTACAATGAGCAGTTCTTC. Translated: CASSLEGSYNEQFF.